This T cell receptor (beta chain) was recorded in a study of shared clonotypes between healthy human individuals. Overall study findings and caveats: The study sampled only blood, and tissue repertoires likely differ.

Assay used: immunoSEQ multiplex PCR; TCRdb lists only in-frame clones, some missing. The profile shows about 690,000 clones, roughly 88% of them singletons. A note on this clone: The antigen remains undetermined.

The CDR3 has 15 amino acids. CDR1 is MGHRA, CDR2 YSYEKL, per germline. V was cut by 0 bases and J by 6 bases, with 15 bases left in between. This chain uses TRBV4-1 with TRBJ2-7, with D possibly matching TRBD2 (6 bases). The origin of this receptor is a man between 18 and 35 years old in good health. Some clones in this sample may be carry-over from other donors' samples. The source material was memory CD8+ T cells from PBMCs. The subset is: CD45RO+ cells pooled with CCR7-negative TemRA cells. For the CDR3, the DNA is TGCGCCAGCAGCCAAGATCTTTTTCGGGGAGGCGAGCAGTACTTC. Amino acid sequence: CASSQDLFRGGEQYF.